A selection of T cell receptor beta chains follows, all from one sample in a study of blood T cell repertoires in COVID-19. Measured with immunoSEQ multiplex PCR; TCRdb has only the in-frame clones, and not every one. The data show 100,000 to 150,000 clones, 82% seen once. Specimen: peripheral blood. These receptors originate from a human donor in a cohort sampled during active COVID-19. Each CDR3 is given with its conserved first and last residue. The D gene is left open where the match is weak. The listing skips clone size in some rows; elsewhere it reads once, few, many or a size class.

size | J | V | D | CDR3 | DNA
once | TRBJ1-1 | TRBV4-3 | . | CASSQVVDRSEAFF | TGCGCCAGCAGCCAAGTCGTTGACAGGTCCGAAGCTTTCTTT
. | TRBJ2-3 | TRBV7-2 | . | CASSLDGDGTDTQYF | TGTGCCAGCAGCTTAGACGGGGATGGAACAGATACGCAGTATTTT
. | TRBJ2-3 | TRBV2 | TRBD2 | CASRTSGGPSDTQYF | TGTGCCAGTAGGACTAGCGGGGGGCCGTCAGATACGCAGTATTTT
. | TRBJ2-7 | TRBV28 | . | CASSMDSSYEQYF | TGTGCCAGCAGTATGGACAGCTCCTACGAGCAGTACTTC
once | TRBJ2-5 | TRBV2 | . | CASSFGGTQYF | TGTGCCAGCAGCTTCGGCGGGACCCAGTACTTC
. | TRBJ2-1 | TRBV12-5 | . | CASGPSGGSYNEQFF | TGTGCTAGTGGTCCCTCTGGGGGGTCCTACAATGAGCAGTTCTTC
. | TRBJ1-1 | TRBV19 | TRBD1 | CASSRQTGWNTEAFF | TGTGCCAGTAGTCGGCAGACAGGGTGGAACACTGAAGCTTTCTTT
. | TRBJ1-5 | TRBV3-1/TRBV3-2 | TRBD1 | CASSHDRTGGNQPQHF | TGTGCCAGCAGCCATGACCGGACAGGCGGCAATCAGCCCCAGCATTTT
. | TRBJ2-7 | TRBV6-6 | . | CASTAAPGDYEQYF | TGTGCCAGCACCGCCGCCCCAGGTGACTACGAGCAGTACTTC
. | TRBJ2-7 | TRBV19 | TRBD2 | CASSAGLAGYSEQYF | TGTGCCAGTAGTGCCGGACTAGCGGGCTACTCTGAGCAGTACTTC
. | TRBJ1-6 | TRBV2 | . | CASSERPDRPNSPLHF | TGTGCCAGCAGTGAGCGACCGGACAGACCGAATTCACCCCTCCACTTT
. | TRBJ2-1 | TRBV11-2 | . | CASSHTDRLYNEQFF | TGTGCCAGCAGCCATACGGACAGATTATACAATGAGCAGTTCTTC
. | TRBJ1-2 | TRBV7-2 | TRBD1 | CASSDRGNYGYTF | TGTGCCAGCAGCGACAGGGGTAACTATGGCTACACCTTC
once | TRBJ1-1 | TRBV6-2/TRBV6-3 | TRBD1 | CASSYAGGTEAFF | TGTGCCAGCAGTTACGCAGGGGGCACTGAAGCTTTCTTT
. | TRBJ2-3 | TRBV6-1 | . | CASSERSTKSTDTQYF | TGTGCCAGCAGTGAGAGGAGTACAAAGAGCACAGATACGCAGTATTTT
. | TRBJ2-1 | TRBV28 | . | CASRSYNEQFF | TGTGCCAGCAGATCGTACAATGAGCAGTTCTTC
. | TRBJ2-7 | TRBV2 | TRBD2 | CASLRGTSGGDSYEQYF | TGTGCCAGCTTACGCGGGACTAGCGGGGGGGATTCCTACGAGCAGTACTTC
. | TRBJ2-7 | TRBV7-9 | TRBD1 | CASSPHWGQASYEQYF | TGTGCCAGCAGCCCCCACTGGGGACAGGCCTCCTACGAGCAGTACTTC
. | TRBJ2-5 | TRBV9 | . | CASSPGTPNVETQYF | TGTGCCAGCAGCCCCGGGACACCCAATGTGGAGACCCAGTACTTC
. | TRBJ1-3 | TRBV7-8 | . | CASSLAPGNSGNTIYF | TGTGCCAGCAGCTTAGCCCCAGGGAACTCTGGAAACACCATATATTTT
. | TRBJ1-1 | TRBV4-3 | . | CASSRVWTDTNTEAFF | TGCGCCAGCAGCCGAGTTTGGACAGATACAAACACTGAAGCTTTCTTT
. | TRBJ2-2 | TRBV14 | . | CASSPRLTGELFF | TGTGCCAGCAGCCCCCGGTTGACCGGGGAGCTGTTTTTT
. | TRBJ2-5 | TRBV5-1 | . | CASSAGLELETQYF | TGCGCCAGCAGCGCGGGACTGGAGCTGGAGACCCAGTACTTC
. | TRBJ1-1 | TRBV20-1 | TRBD1 | CSASRDRANTEAFF | TGCAGTGCTAGTAGGGACAGGGCGAACACTGAAGCTTTCTTT
. | TRBJ2-7 | TRBV7-8 | . | CASSLGRGLHLTYEQYF | TGTGCCAGCAGCTTAGGACGAGGGCTACATCTTACCTACGAGCAGTACTTC
. | TRBJ2-5 | TRBV5-1 | TRBD2 | CASSATSGGPQETQYF | TGCGCCAGCAGCGCTACTAGCGGGGGGCCGCAAGAGACCCAGTACTTC
. | TRBJ2-3 | TRBV28 | TRBD1 | CASSSLGTGGADTQYF | TGTGCCAGCAGTTCCTTGGGGACAGGGGGAGCAGATACGCAGTATTTT
few | TRBJ2-1 | TRBV5-1 | . | CASSPGRDITSVFF | TGCGCCAGCAGCCCCGGCCGGGATATAACGTCCGTGTTCTTC
. | TRBJ2-2 | TRBV5-6 | TRBD1 | CASSFDRVTGELFF | TGTGCCAGCAGTTTCGACAGGGTCACCGGGGAGCTGTTTTTT
. | TRBJ1-4 | TRBV20-1 | . | CSASQLEKLFF | TGCAGTGCTAGTCAGTTGGAAAAACTGTTTTTT
. | TRBJ1-2 | TRBV2 | TRBD1 | CASSGQGRGYGYTF | TGTGCCAGCAGCGGACAGGGAAGGGGCTATGGCTACACCTTC
. | TRBJ2-1 | TRBV6-6 | TRBD2 | CASSTGTSGGAVQFF | TGTGCCAGCAGTACAGGGACTAGCGGGGGGGCCGTTCAGTTCTTC
. | TRBJ1-5 | TRBV6-5 | . | CASSQTRSNQPQHF | TGTGCCAGCAGCCAGACAAGAAGCAATCAGCCCCAGCATTTT
. | TRBJ1-2 | TRBV9 | TRBD1 | CASSTGQALYGYTF | TGTGCCAGCAGCACGGGACAGGCCCTCTATGGCTACACCTTC
. | TRBJ1-1 | TRBV6-1 | TRBD1 | CASSEATGGNTEAFF | TGTGCCAGCAGTGAAGCGACAGGGGGGAACACTGAAGCTTTCTTT
. | TRBJ2-2 | TRBV5-1 | TRBD1 | CASSSGQGTGELFF | TGCGCCAGCAGCTCGGGACAGGGGACCGGGGAGCTGTTTTTT
. | TRBJ2-5 | TRBV2 | TRBD2 | CASSSSGGYQETQYF | TGTGCCAGCAGTTCTAGCGGGGGGTACCAAGAGACCCAGTACTTC
. | TRBJ2-1 | TRBV7-6 | TRBD1 | CASSLEGQDLGEQFF | TGTGCCAGCAGCTTAGAGGGACAGGACCTCGGTGAGCAGTTCTTC
. | TRBJ2-7 | TRBV3-1/TRBV3-2 | . | CASSQAPLEQYF | TGTGCCAGCAGCCAAGCCCCCCTCGAGCAGTACTTC
. | TRBJ2-4 | TRBV6-5 | TRBD1 | CASTLGTVKNIQYF | TGTGCCAGCACTTTGGGGACAGTCAAAAACATTCAGTACTTC
. | TRBJ1-1 | TRBV28 | . | CASSLWTSGTEAFF | TGTGCCAGCAGTCTTTGGACCAGCGGGACTGAAGCTTTCTTT
. | TRBJ2-7 | TRBV19 | . | CASSGSSAGSFSYEQYF | TGTGCCAGTAGCGGGTCGTCTGCAGGGTCCTTCTCCTACGAGCAGTACTTC
. | TRBJ2-2 | TRBV6-6 | . | CASSPVHFNTGELFF | TGTGCCAGCAGTCCAGTCCATTTTAACACCGGGGAGCTGTTTTTT
. | TRBJ1-3 | TRBV9 | . | CASSVVAGGNTIYF | TGTGCCAGCAGCGTAGTGGCAGGGGGAAACACCATATATTTT
. | TRBJ2-7 | TRBV6-2/TRBV6-3 | TRBD2 | CASSYASGLLEQYF | TGTGCCAGCAGTTACGCTAGCGGGTTGCTGGAGCAGTACTTC
. | TRBJ2-3 | TRBV6-2/TRBV6-3 | . | CASSYAGSTDTQYF | TGTGCCAGCAGTTACGCGGGGAGCACAGATACGCAGTATTTT
. | TRBJ2-5 | TRBV19 | . | CASSAQKQETQYF | TGTGCCAGTAGTGCTCAGAAGCAAGAGACCCAGTACTTC
once | TRBJ2-3 | TRBV10-2 | TRBD2 | CASSDHWEGDTQYF | TGCGCCAGCAGTGATCATTGGGAGGGGGATACGCAGTATTTT
. | TRBJ2-7 | TRBV2 | TRBD1 | CASSSDRVHYEQYF | TGTGCCAGCAGTTCGGACAGGGTACACTACGAGCAGTACTTC
. | TRBJ2-5 | TRBV5-1 | . | CASSWVQGETQYF | TGCGCCAGCAGCTGGGTACAGGGAGAGACCCAGTACTTC
. | TRBJ2-3 | TRBV28 | TRBD1 | CASRGTGLYPDTQYF | TGTGCCAGCAGGGGGACAGGGCTGTACCCAGATACGCAGTATTTT
. | TRBJ2-5 | TRBV11-2 | TRBD2 | CASSLVLAGFETQYF | TGTGCCAGCAGCCTCGTACTAGCGGGTTTTGAGACCCAGTACTTC